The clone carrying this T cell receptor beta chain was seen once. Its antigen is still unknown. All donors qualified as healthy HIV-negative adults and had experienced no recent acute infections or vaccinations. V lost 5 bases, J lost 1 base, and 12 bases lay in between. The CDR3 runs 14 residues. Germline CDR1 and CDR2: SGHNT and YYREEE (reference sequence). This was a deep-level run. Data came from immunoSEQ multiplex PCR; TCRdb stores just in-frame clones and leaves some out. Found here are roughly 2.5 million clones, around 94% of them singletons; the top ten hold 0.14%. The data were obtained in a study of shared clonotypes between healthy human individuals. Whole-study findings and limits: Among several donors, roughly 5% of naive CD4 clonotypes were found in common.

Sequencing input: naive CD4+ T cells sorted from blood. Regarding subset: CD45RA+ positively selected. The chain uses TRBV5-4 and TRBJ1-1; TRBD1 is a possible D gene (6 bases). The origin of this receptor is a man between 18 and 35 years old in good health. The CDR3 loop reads CASRPRTANTEAFF. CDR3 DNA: TGTGCCAGCAGACCCCGGACAGCGAACACTGAAGCTTTCTTT.